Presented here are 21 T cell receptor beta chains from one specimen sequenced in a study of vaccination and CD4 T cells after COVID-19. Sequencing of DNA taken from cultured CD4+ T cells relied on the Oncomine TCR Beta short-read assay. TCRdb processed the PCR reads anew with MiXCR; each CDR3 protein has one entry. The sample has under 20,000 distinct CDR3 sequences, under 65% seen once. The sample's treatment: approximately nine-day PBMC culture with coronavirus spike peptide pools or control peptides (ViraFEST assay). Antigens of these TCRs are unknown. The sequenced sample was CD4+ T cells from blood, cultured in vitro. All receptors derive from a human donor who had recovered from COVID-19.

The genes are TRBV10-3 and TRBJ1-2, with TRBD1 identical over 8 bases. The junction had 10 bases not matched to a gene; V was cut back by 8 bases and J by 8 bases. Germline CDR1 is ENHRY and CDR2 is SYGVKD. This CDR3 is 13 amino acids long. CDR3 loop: CAIGSQGAFGYTF. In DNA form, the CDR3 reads TGTGCCATCGGGAGCCAGGGGGCGTTCGGCTACACCTTC.

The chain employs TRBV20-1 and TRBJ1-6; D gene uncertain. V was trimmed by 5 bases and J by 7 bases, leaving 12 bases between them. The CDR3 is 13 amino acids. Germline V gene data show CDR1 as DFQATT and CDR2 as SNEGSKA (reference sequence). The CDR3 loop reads CSAHRETNSPLHF. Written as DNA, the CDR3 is TGCAGTGCTCACCGGGAGACCAATTCACCCCTCCACTTT.

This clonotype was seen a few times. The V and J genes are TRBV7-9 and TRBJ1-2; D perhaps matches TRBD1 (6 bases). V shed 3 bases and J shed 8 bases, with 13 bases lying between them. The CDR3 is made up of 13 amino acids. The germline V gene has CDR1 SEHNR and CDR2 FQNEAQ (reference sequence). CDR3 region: CASSFAGARGYTF. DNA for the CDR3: TGTGCCAGCAGCTTTGCGGGGGCGCGGGGCTACACCTTC.

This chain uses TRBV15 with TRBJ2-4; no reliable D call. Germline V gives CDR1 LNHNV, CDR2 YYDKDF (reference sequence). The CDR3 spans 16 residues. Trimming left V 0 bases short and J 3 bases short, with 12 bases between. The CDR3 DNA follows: TGTGCCACCAGCAGAGATCATAGGGCCCTCAAAAACATTCAGTACTTC. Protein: CATSRDHRALKNIQYF. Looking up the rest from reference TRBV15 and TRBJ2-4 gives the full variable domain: DAMVIQNPRYQVTQFGKPVTLSCSQTLNHNVMYWYQQKSSQAPKLLFHYYDKDFNNEADTPDNFQSRRPNTSFCFLDIRSPGLGDTAMYLCATSRDHRALKNIQYFGAGTRLSVL.

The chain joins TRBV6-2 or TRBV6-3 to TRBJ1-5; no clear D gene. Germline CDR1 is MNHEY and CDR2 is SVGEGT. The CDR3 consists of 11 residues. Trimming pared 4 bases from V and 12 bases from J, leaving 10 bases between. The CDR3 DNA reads TGTGCCAGCAGTTCCGGAGGACGCCAGCATTTT. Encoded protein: CASSSGGRQHF.

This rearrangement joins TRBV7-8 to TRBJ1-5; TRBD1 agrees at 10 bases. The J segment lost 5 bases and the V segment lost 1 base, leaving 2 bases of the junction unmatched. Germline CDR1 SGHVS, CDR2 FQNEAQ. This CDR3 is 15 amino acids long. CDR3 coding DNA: TGTGCCAGCAGCTTAGAAGGGACAGGGGATCAGCCCCAGCATTTT. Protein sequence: CASSLEGTGDQPQHF. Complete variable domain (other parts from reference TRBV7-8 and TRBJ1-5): GAGVSQSPRYKVAKRGQDVALRCDPISGHVSLFWYQQALGQGPEFLTYFQNEAQLDKSGLPSDRFFAERPEGSVSTLKIQRTQQEDSAVYLCASSLEGTGDQPQHFGDGTRLSIL.

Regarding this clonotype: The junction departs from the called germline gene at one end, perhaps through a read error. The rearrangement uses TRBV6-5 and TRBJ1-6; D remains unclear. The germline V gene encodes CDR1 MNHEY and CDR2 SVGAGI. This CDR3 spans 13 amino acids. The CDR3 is CASSNSYNSPLHF. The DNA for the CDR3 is TGTGCCAGCAGTAACTCCTATAATTCACCCCTCCACTTT.

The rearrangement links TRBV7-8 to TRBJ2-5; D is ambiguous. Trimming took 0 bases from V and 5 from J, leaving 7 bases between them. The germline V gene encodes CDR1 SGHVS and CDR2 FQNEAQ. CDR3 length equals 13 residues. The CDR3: CASSLAGWETQYF. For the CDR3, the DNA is TGTGCCAGCAGCTTAGCGGGTTGGGAGACCCAGTACTTC.

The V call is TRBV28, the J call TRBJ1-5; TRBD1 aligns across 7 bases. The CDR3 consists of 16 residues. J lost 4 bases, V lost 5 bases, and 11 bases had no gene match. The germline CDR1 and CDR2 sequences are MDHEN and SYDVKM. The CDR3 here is CASSPPTGIGNQPQHF. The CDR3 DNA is TGTGCCAGCAGTCCCCCGACAGGGATCGGTAATCAGCCCCAGCATTTT.

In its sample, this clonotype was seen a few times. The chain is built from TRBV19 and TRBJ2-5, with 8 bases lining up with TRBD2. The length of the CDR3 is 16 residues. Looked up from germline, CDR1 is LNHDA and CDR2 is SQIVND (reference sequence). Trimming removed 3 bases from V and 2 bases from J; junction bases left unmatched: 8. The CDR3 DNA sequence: TGTGCCAGTAGTATGGCCGCTAGCGGGTATCAAGAGACCCAGTACTTC. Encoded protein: CASSMAASGYQETQYF.

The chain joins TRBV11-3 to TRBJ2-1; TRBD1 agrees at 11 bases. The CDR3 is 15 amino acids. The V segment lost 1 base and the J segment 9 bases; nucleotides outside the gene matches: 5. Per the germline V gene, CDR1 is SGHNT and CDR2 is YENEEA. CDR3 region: CASSLGTGGAGEQFF. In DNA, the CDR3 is TGTGCCAGCAGCTTAGGGACAGGGGGCGCGGGTGAGCAGTTCTTC.

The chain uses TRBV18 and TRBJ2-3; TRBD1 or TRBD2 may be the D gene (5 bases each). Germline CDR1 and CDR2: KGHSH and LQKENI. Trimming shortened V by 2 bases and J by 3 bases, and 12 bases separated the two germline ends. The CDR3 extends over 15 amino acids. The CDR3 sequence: CASSPTGDVTDTQYF. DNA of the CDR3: TGTGCCAGCTCACCAACCGGGGACGTTACAGATACGCAGTATTTT.

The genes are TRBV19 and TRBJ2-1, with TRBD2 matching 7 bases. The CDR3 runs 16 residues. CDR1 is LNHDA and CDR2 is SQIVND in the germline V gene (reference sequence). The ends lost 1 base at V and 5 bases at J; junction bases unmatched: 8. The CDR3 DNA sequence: TGTGCCAGTAGTATAGTTTGGCTAGCGGCTAACAATGAGCAGTTCTTC. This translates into CASSIVWLAANNEQFF.

CDR3 residues: CASSLTQGGSGANVLTF. The DNA of the CDR3 is TGTGCCAGCAGTTTGACCCAGGGAGGTTCTGGGGCCAACGTCCTGACTTTC. This chain joins TRBV28 and TRBJ2-6, with D tentatively TRBD2 (6 bases). V lost 3 bases, J lost 1 base, and 13 bases lay in between. Germline-derived CDR1 and CDR2 are MDHEN and SYDVKM. The CDR3 loop spans 17 amino acids.

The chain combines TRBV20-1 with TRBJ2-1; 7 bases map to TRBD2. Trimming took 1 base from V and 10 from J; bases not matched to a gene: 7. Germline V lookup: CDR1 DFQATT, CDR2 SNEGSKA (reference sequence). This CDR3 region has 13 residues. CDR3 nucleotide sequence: TGCAGTGCTAGAGCCCTAGCGGACGGAGAGCAGTTCTTC. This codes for CSARALADGEQFF.

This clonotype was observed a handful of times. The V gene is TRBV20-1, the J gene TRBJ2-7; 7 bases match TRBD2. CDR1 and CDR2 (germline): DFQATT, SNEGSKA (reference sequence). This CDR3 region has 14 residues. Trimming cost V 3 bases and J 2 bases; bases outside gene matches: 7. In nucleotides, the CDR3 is TGCAGTGCTAGGAAAGCGGGGTACACCTACGAGCAGTACTTC. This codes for CSARKAGYTYEQYF.

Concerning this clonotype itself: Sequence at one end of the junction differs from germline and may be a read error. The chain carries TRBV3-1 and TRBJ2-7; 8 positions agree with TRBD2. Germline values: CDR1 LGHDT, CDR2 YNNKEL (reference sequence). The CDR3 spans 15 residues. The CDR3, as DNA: TGTGCCAGCAGCCGGAGAGCGGGGGACCGGACTAGTCCCCAGTTC. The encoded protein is CASSRRAGDRTSPQF.

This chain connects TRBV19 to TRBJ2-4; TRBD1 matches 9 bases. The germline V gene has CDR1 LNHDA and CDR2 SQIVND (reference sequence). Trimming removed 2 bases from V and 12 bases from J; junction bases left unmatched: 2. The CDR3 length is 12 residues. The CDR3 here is CASSITGGTQYF. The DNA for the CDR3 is TGTGCCAGTAGTATAACAGGGGGCACTCAGTACTTC.

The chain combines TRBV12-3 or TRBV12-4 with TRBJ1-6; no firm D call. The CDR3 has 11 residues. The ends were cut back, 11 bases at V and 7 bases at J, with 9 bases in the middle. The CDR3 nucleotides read TGTGCCGTGGGGAGAAATTCACCCCTCCACTTT. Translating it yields CAVGRNSPLHF.

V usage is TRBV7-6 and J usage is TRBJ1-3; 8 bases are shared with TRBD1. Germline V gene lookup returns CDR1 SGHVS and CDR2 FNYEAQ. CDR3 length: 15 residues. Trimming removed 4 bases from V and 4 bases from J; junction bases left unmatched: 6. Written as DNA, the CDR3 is TGTGCCAGCAGCTCCCAAGACAGGGGCGGAAACACCATATATTTT. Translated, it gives CASSSQDRGGNTIYF.

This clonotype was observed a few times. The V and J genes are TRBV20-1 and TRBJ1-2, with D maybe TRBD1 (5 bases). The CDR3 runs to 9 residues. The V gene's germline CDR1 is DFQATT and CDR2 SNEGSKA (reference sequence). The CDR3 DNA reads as TGCAGGGGGGTTTTCGGCTACACCTTC. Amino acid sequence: CRGVFGYTF.